What follows is one T cell receptor beta chain and its context. The data were obtained in a study of cytomegalovirus exposure and HLA in healthy donors. Across the whole study: Earlier, almost 120 million unique TCR beta sequences were recovered from 200 million or so T cells by an analysis.

PCR was performed using 60 Vbeta and 13 Jbeta primers. Generated by immunoSEQ multiplex PCR, the TCRdb table keeps only in-frame clones and is missing some. The specimen's table records some 110,000 clones. The specimen was PBMCs. This TCR was recovered from a man between 18 and 29 years old in good health and CMV-seronegative.

The CDR3 region has the DNA TGTGCCAGCTCACCGACTGACGGGGTAGGCACTGAAGCTTTCTTT. Its protein is CASSPTDGVGTEAFF. The rearrangement uses TRBV18 and TRBJ1-1; D remains ambiguous. The V end was cut by 3 bases, the J end by 4 bases, with 15 bases between. The CDR3 covers 15 residues. CDR1 is KGHSH, CDR2 LQKENI, per germline. The full variable domain, in which reference TRBV18 and TRBJ1-1 provide the parts outside the CDR3, is NAGVMQNPRHLVRRRGQEARLRCSPMKGHSHVYWYRQLPEEGLKFMVYLQKENIIDESGMPKERFSAEFPKEGPSILRIQQVVRGDSAAYFCASSPTDGVGTEAFFGQGTRLTVV.